The clone carrying this T cell receptor beta chain was counted only a few times. Its antigen remains unknown. The sample belongs to a study of blood T cells in healthy people across ages. Study context: About one barcoded beta molecule was captured per two T cells (by template switching). Study-wide results and limits: Versus aged donors, long-lived donors had higher diversity and more naive CD4+ cells.

J gave up 0 bases and V 1 base, and 4 bases lay outside the gene matches. CDR1 and CDR2 from the germline V gene are SQVTM and ANQGSEA. CDR3 length equals 15 residues. A second PCR, run for about 7 to 11 cycles, used a sample-barcoded 5' primer plus a J-beta primer mix. TCRdb used MiXCR to reprocess the 5' RACE reads, holding one entry per CDR3 protein. This repertoire shows roughly 1,300,000 distinct CDR3 sequences, approximately 60% found once; its top ten account for 6.5% to 8%. What was sequenced was blood. V and J are TRBV29-1 and TRBJ2-3; TRBD2 matches at 7 bases. This sequence originates from a man in his late teens or twenties in good health. CDR3 in amino acids: CSVEVGLPSTDTQYF. The CDR3 nucleotides read TGCAGCGTTGAAGTGGGACTACCAAGCACAGATACGCAGTATTTT.